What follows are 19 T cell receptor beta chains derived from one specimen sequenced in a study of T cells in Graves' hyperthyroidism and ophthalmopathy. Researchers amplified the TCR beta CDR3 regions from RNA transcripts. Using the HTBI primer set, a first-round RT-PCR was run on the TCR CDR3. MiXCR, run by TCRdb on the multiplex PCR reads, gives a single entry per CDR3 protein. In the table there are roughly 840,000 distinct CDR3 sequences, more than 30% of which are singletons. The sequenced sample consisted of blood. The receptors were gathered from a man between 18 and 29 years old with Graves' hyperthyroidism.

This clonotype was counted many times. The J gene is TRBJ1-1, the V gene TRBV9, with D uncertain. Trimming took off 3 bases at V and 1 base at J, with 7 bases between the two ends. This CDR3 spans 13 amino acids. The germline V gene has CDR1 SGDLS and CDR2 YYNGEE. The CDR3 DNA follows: TGTGCCAGCAGCGGCGAACCGAACACTGAAGCTTTCTTT. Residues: CASSGEPNTEAFF.

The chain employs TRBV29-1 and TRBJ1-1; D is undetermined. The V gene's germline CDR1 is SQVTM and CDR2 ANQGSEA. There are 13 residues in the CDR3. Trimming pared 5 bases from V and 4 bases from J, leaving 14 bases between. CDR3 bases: TGCAGCGTTCACTCCGGATCGGGCACTGAAGCTTTCTTT. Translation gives CSVHSGSGTEAFF.

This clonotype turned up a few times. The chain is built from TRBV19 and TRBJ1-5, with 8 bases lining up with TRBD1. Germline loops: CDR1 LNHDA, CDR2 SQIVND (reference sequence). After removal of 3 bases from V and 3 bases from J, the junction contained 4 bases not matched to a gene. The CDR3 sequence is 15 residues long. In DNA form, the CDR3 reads TGTGCCAGTAGTATTCCGGACAGGGACAATCAGCCCCAGCATTTT. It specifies CASSIPDRDNQPQHF.

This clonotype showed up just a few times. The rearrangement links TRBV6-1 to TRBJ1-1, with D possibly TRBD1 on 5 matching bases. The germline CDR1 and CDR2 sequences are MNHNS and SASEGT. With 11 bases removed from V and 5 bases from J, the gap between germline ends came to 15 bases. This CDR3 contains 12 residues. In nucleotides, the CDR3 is TGTGCCTCCGGGACGCCGGTTACTGAAGCTTTCTTT. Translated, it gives CASGTPVTEAFF.

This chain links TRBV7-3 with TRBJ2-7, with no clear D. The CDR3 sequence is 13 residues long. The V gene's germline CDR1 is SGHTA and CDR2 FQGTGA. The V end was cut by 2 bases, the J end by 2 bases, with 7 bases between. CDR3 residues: CASSLDCPYEQYF. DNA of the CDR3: TGTGCCAGCAGCTTAGACTGTCCCTACGAGCAGTACTTC.

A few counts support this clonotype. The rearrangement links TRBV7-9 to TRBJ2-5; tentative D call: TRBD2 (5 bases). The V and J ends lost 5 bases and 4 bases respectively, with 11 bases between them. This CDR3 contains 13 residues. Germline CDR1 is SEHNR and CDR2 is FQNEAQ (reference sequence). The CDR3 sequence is CASSQFGGETQYF. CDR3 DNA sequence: TGTGCCAGCAGCCAATTTGGAGGAGAGACCCAGTACTTC.

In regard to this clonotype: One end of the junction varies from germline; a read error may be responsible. The CDR3 DNA sequence: TGCGCCAGCAGCTTGGTGGGAGGAGAGGTCAGAGAGACTCAGTACTTC. Residues: CASSLVGGEVRETQYF. V is TRBV5-1 and J is TRBJ2-5; a weak D match, TRBD2 (6 bases). The germline V gene encodes CDR1 SGHRS and CDR2 YFSETQ. The CDR3 totals 16 residues. Full variable domain (rest looked up from reference TRBV5-1 and TRBJ2-5): KAGVTQTPRYLIKTRGQQVTLSCSPISGHRSVSWYQQTPGQGLQFLFEYFSETQRNKGNFPGRFSGRQFSNSRSEMNVSTLELGDSALYLCASSLVGGEVRETQYFGPGTRLLVL.

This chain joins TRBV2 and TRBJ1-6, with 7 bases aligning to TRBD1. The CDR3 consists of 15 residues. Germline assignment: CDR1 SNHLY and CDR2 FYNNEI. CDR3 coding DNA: TGTGCTCCCTCCCAACCGAGGGGGCCGAATTCACCCCTCCACTTT. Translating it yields CAPSQPRGPNSPLHF.

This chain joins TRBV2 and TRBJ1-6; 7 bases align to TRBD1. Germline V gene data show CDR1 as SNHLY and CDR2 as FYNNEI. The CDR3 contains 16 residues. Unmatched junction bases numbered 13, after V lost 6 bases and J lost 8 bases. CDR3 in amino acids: CASRPGQPFSHSPLHF. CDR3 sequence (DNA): TGTGCCAGCAGACCGGGACAGCCTTTTTCCCATTCACCCCTCCACTTT.

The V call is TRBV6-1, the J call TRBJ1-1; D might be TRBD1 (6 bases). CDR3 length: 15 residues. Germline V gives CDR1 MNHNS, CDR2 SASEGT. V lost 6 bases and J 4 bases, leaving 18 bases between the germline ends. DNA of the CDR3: TGTGCCAGCAGCACCAAGACAGGTCCGACCACTGAAGCTTTCTTT. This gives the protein CASSTKTGPTTEAFF.

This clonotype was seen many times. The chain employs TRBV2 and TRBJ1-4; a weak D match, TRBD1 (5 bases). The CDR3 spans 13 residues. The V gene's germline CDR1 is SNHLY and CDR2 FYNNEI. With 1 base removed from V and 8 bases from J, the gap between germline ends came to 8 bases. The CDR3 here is CASSEVRQEKLFF. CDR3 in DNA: TGTGCCAGCAGTGAAGTGAGACAGGAAAAACTGTTTTTT.

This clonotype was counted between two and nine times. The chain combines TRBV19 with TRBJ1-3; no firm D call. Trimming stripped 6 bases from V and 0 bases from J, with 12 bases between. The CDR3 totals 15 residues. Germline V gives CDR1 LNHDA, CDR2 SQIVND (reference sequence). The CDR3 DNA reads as TGTGCCAGTAGATCCGTCTTGAGCTCTGGAAACACCATATATTTT. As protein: CASRSVLSSGNTIYF. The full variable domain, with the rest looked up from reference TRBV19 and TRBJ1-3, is DGGITQSPKYLFRKEGQNVTLSCEQNLNHDAMYWYRQDPGQGLRLIYYSQIVNDFQKGDIAEGYSVSREKKESFPLTVTSAQKNPTAFYLCASRSVLSSGNTIYFGEGSWLTVV.

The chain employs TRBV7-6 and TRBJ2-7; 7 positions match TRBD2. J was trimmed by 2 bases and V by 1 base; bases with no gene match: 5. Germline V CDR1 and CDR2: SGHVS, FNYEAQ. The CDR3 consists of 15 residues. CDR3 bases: TGTGCCAGCAGCTTAGATCTAAGCGGGGCCTACGAGCAGTACTTC. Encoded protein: CASSLDLSGAYEQYF.

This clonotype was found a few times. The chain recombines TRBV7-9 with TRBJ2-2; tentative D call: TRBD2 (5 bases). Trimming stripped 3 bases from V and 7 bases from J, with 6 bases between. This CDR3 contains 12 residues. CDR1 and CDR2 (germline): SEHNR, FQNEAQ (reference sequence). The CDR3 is CASSFRDGELFF. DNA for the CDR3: TGTGCCAGCAGCTTCCGGGACGGGGAGCTGTTTTTT.

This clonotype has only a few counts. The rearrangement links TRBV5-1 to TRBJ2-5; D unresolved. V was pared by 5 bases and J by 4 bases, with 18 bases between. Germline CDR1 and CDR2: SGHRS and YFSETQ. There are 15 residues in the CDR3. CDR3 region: CASRSRLERPETQYF. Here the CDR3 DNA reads TGCGCCAGCAGGTCCCGACTCGAGAGGCCAGAGACCCAGTACTTC.

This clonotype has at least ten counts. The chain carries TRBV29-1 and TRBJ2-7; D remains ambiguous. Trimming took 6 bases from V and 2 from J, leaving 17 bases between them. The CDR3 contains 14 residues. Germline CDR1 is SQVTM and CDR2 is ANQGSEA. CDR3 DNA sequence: TGCAGCGTCCGTACACAAACTGGGACCTACGAGCAGTACTTC. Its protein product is CSVRTQTGTYEQYF.

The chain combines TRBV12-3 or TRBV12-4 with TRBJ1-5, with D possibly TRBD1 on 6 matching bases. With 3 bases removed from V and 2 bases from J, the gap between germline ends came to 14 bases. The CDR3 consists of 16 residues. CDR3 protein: CASSLIWGAGNQPQHF. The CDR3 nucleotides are TGTGCCAGCAGTTTGATTTGGGGGGCCGGCAATCAGCCCCAGCATTTT.

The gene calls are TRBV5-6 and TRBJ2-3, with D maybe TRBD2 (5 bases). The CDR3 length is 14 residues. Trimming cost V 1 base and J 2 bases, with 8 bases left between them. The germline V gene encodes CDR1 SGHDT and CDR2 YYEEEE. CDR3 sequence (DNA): TGTGCCAGCAGCTTGACCGGGGACACAGATACGCAGTATTTT. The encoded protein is CASSLTGDTDTQYF.

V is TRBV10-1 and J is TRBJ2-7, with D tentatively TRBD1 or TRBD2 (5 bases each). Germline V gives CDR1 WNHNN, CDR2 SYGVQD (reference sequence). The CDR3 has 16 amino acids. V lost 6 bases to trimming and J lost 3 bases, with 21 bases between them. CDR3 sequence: CASSAGIPTEHYEQYF. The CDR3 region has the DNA TGCGCCAGCAGCGCCGGGATCCCGACAGAACACTACGAGCAGTACTTC.